A selection of T cell receptor beta chains follows, all from one sample in a study of cytomegalovirus exposure and HLA in healthy donors. The assay was immunoSEQ multiplex PCR, and TCRdb's table has in-frame clones only and misses some. The data contain 110,000 to 150,000 clones, around 82% of them singletons. Sequenced material: PBMCs. Receptors originate from a man in his forties in good health and CMV-seropositive. CDR3s leave out the opening cysteine and the closing phenylalanine or tryptophan. Fields, in order: V gene, D gene, CDR3 protein. D genes are given only for firm matches.

TRBV29-1,NA,SVDPGQNEQF
TRBV5-6,TRBD2,ASSQPGTSGQETQY
TRBV6-6,NA,ASIQEEGGELF
TRBV6-5,NA,ASSYFRSLGGTEAF
TRBV19,NA,ASSPRGPTVRNTEAF
TRBV6-6,NA,ASSTDTIAYEQY
TRBV5-6,NA,ASSLAARVWTDTQY
TRBV27,TRBD2,ASSGRLAGSNEQF
TRBV19,TRBD1,ASSMALDRANQPQH
TRBV2,NA,AGDTTATNEKLF
TRBV4-3,TRBD2,ASSQDRSGGPDIYEQY
TRBV19,NA,ASSISAGATGELF
TRBV7-2,TRBD2,ASSPGLAALSAQY
TRBV13,TRBD2,ASSLGGTSGNEQY
TRBV7-2,NA,ASSLGSSGQINEKLF
TRBV7-3,NA,ASSSTGRENTEAF
TRBV18,TRBD1,ASSLGTGVNTGELF
TRBV10-3,NA,AISGAHSSLANTEAF
TRBV29-1,NA,SVKSLRQSQPIEY
TRBV7-9,NA,ASSLETMNAYEQY
TRBV19,TRBD1,ASTPLLPGGAGANVLT
TRBV30,NA,AWSVVPAASNREQY
TRBV4-3,TRBD1,AAGRGLMNTEAF
TRBV19,NA,ASSGGTLRANQPQH
TRBV4-2,NA,ASSQGSTYGNYGYT
TRBV19,TRBD1,ASSRRTGQETQY
TRBV6-6,TRBD2,ASSSTLAGGTYEQY
TRBV2,TRBD2,AGGRPGELF
TRBV5-1,TRBD2,ASSLTRLAQNEQF
TRBV11-2,TRBD1,ASSRDRGAYEQY
TRBV5-4,TRBD1,ASRGQGTLNTEAF
TRBV27,TRBD2,ASSLGSFGLAGDTQY
TRBV28,TRBD1,ASRRQGVGSYNEQF
TRBV9,TRBD2,ASSVGGLAGAGENTGELF
TRBV4-3,NA,ASSQDLGRSGYT
TRBV4-3,TRBD2,ASSQEWEGGLEETQY
TRBV6-4,NA,ASSVAGRGYTDTQY
TRBV13,NA,ASSFTSAGTGYGYT
TRBV4-3,NA,ASSQAYHSSYEQY
TRBV29-1,TRBD1,SVERTGGGLETQY
TRBV5-1,NA,ASSLSSSEQY
TRBV18,TRBD2,ASSPPGEGVRHEQY
TRBV6-5,TRBD1,ASSYRGTEYEQY
TRBV4-1,NA,ASSHLGRGAIGYT
TRBV5-5,NA,ASSFAGTNQPQH
TRBV11-2,NA,ASSLSLAGSTTGNTIY
TRBV7-2,TRBD1,ASSYDRDYEQY
TRBV25-1,NA,ASSEYRGDEQY
TRBV27,NA,ASSSQGMNTEAF
TRBV29-1,NA,SVEEGASWVNTEAF
TRBV7-6,NA,ASSRSIGGLGEKLF
TRBV5-6,TRBD1,ASSWRGQNTYGYT
TRBV4-1,NA,ASSQVGKSSYNEQF
TRBV6-1,TRBD1,ASSDHHGTGPGTEAF
TRBV7-2,NA,ASSLYAQGNEKLF